One sample yielded the 32 T cell receptor beta chains listed below, sequenced in a study of T cell changes during pregnancy in multiple sclerosis. Measured with immunoSEQ multiplex PCR; TCRdb has only the in-frame clones, and not every one. Altogether about 68,000 clones are present, 90% to 95% being singletons, with the ten largest covering 1.1% to 1.5%. The source was peripheral blood, collected in the second trimester of pregnancy. The receptors derive from a female donor in good health, enrolled as a control in a pregnancy study.

The chain carries TRBV7-6 and TRBJ2-7; TRBD1 matches 12 bases. Looked up from germline, CDR1 is SGHVS and CDR2 is FNYEAQ. The CDR3 covers 20 residues. V lost 6 bases and J lost 0; bases outside the gene matches: 18. The CDR3 coding sequence is TGTGCCAGCAGTCGAACGGTCGGGACAGGGGGCTTCCTACCCTCCTACGAGCAGTACTTC. This sequence encodes CASSRTVGTGGFLPSYEQYF.

The chain carries TRBV5-4 and TRBJ2-1, with TRBD2 identical over 8 bases. V dropped 4 bases and J dropped 7; count of bases not matched to a gene: 10. The CDR3 runs 15 residues. Germline V gene data show CDR1 as SGHNT and CDR2 as YYREEE (reference sequence). In nucleotides, the CDR3 is TGTGCCAGCAGCCCCCCTGCGGGAGGAGAAAATGAGCAGTTCTTC. Translating it yields CASSPPAGGENEQFF.

The rearrangement uses TRBV28 and TRBJ1-2; D is perhaps TRBD1 (5 bases). Germline values: CDR1 MDHEN, CDR2 SYDVKM. Trimming shortened V by 2 bases and J by 1 base, and 11 bases separated the two germline ends. This CDR3 contains 15 residues. This chain's CDR3 is CASSLEAGLNYGYTF. The CDR3 nucleotides are TGTGCCAGCAGTTTAGAGGCAGGGCTTAACTATGGCTACACCTTC.

V is TRBV28 and J is TRBJ1-3; TRBD1 might be the D (6 bases). Trimming left V 6 bases short and J 4 bases short, with 16 bases between. CDR1 and CDR2 from the germline V gene are MDHEN and SYDVKM. The CDR3 consists of 15 residues. The CDR3 bases are TGTGCCAGCAGCTCCGAAGGGGGAACAGGAAACACCATATATTTT. Its translation: CASSSEGGTGNTIYF.

The rearrangement links TRBV29-1 to TRBJ2-3, with TRBD1 as a possible D gene (5 bases). The germline V gene has CDR1 SQVTM and CDR2 ANQGSEA. CDR3 length: 12 amino acids. V was shortened by 4 bases and J by 8 bases, with 13 bases between the two germline ends. The CDR3 DNA sequence: TGCAGCGTTGGGCAGCGTCAGGGTACGCAGTATTTT. This sequence encodes CSVGQRQGTQYF.

This chain joins TRBV28 and TRBJ2-7; D perhaps matches TRBD1 (6 bases). V was shortened by 6 bases and J by 3 bases, with 12 bases between the two germline ends. The length of the CDR3 is 13 residues. Germline lookup yields CDR1 MDHEN and CDR2 SYDVKM. CDR3 in DNA: TGTGCCAGCAGGGACAGTAGTATCTACGAGCAGTACTTC. Its translation: CASRDSSIYEQYF.

The chain couples TRBV5-5 to TRBJ2-3; 7 nucleotides line up with TRBD2. The CDR3 is made up of 15 amino acids. The trim removed 4 bases at V and 6 bases at J, leaving 11 bases unmatched. Germline loops: CDR1 SGHKS, CDR2 YYEKEE (reference sequence). The CDR3 sequence is CASSPVGGRFDTQYF. The CDR3 DNA sequence: TGTGCCAGCAGCCCGGTGGGAGGGAGATTTGATACGCAGTATTTT.

The CDR3 nucleotides read TGTGCCAGCAGTTACTCAGGGGGCGAGAGCTCCTACGAGCAGTACTTC. Translation: CASSYSGGESSYEQYF. V and J are TRBV6-6 and TRBJ2-7; 7 bases are shared with TRBD1. This CDR3 comprises 16 residues. J was trimmed by 0 bases and V by 0 bases; bases with no gene match: 5. CDR1 and CDR2 from the germline V gene are MNHNY and SVGAGI (reference sequence).

The CDR3 DNA reads TGTGCCAGCAGTTGGACTAGCGGATACTACGAGCAGTACTTC. Residues: CASSWTSGYYEQYF. The chain carries TRBV6-1 and TRBJ2-7; 10 bases are shared with TRBD2. V lost 5 bases, J lost 3 bases, and 4 bases stayed unmatched. CDR1 MNHNS and CDR2 SASEGT come from the germline V gene. The CDR3 spans 14 residues.

This clone was recorded once. This chain connects TRBV4-3 to TRBJ1-3, with 7 bases identical to TRBD1. The CDR3 runs 17 residues. Per germline, CDR1 LGHNA and CDR2 YSLEER. V shed 1 base, J shed 0 bases, and the junction held 6 bases outside the gene matches. The CDR3 DNA is TGCGCCAGCAGCCAAGCCCGGGACAGCCGCTCTGGAAACACCATATATTTT. As protein: CASSQARDSRSGNTIYF.

The chain joins TRBV15 to TRBJ2-5; D gene ambiguous. V lost 0 bases and J lost 2, with 10 bases in between. The CDR3 is made up of 15 amino acids. Per the germline V gene, CDR1 is LNHNV and CDR2 is YYDKDF (reference sequence). The CDR3 is CATSRDPNSQETQYF. The CDR3 DNA reads as TGTGCCACCAGCAGAGATCCCAATAGTCAAGAGACCCAGTACTTC.

V is TRBV4-1 and J is TRBJ2-7, with 7 nucleotides matching TRBD1. The CDR3 extends over 16 amino acids. After removal of 4 bases from V and 2 bases from J, the junction contained 11 bases not matched to a gene. Germline CDR1 MGHRA, CDR2 YSYEKL. DNA of the CDR3: TGCGCCAGCAGCCCCCGGGACAGCTTATACCCCTACGAGCAGTACTTC. This sequence encodes CASSPRDSLYPYEQYF.

The chain is built from TRBV7-9 and TRBJ2-7; tentatively, D is TRBD2 (5 bases). Germline assignment: CDR1 SEHNR and CDR2 FQNEAQ (reference sequence). Deletions cut 2 bases from V and 2 bases from J, with 16 bases between. The CDR3 covers 16 residues. The CDR3 protein is CASSLKLSSNPYEQYF. For the CDR3, the DNA is TGTGCCAGCAGCTTAAAACTTTCTAGCAACCCCTACGAGCAGTACTTC.

This chain uses TRBV30 with TRBJ1-1; D remains unclear. CDR3 length: 11 residues. Trimming took off 4 bases at V and 1 base at J, with 4 bases between the two ends. Germline V gene sequence: CDR1 GTSNPN, CDR2 SVGIG (reference sequence). The CDR3 nucleotides are TGTGCCTGGATTCAGAACACTGAAGCTTTCTTT. Its translation: CAWIQNTEAFF.

The chain is built from TRBV4-1 and TRBJ2-4, with 9 nucleotides matching TRBD1. Germline V lookup: CDR1 MGHRA, CDR2 YSYEKL. With 4 bases clipped from V and 1 base from J, the junction kept 8 bases outside the gene matches. The length of the CDR3 is 17 residues. The CDR3 protein is CASSRSTGGFAKNIQYF. CDR3 nucleotides: TGCGCCAGCAGCCGTTCTACAGGGGGCTTTGCCAAAAACATTCAGTACTTC.

This chain uses TRBV19 with TRBJ1-3; D is unresolved. CDR1 LNHDA and CDR2 SQIVND come from the germline V gene (reference sequence). The germline V and J ends were trimmed by 4 bases and 4 bases, with 14 bases remaining between them. The CDR3 contains 15 residues. The CDR3 DNA follows: TGTGCCAGTAGTACCGGCGGCCAGATAGGAAACACCATATATTTT. Its protein is CASSTGGQIGNTIYF.

The V gene is TRBV11-2, the J gene TRBJ1-1, with 8 bases lining up with TRBD1. J lost 7 bases, V lost 5 bases, and 15 bases had no gene match. Germline V gives CDR1 SGHAT, CDR2 FQNNGV. The CDR3 loop spans 16 amino acids. CDR3 sequence (DNA): TGTGCCAGCAGCCTGCAGGGGGCTTTTCTTAAGAGTGAAGCTTTCTTT. As protein: CASSLQGAFLKSEAFF.

The chain combines TRBV18 with TRBJ2-2; D not resolved. The CDR3 is 14 residues long. V lost 8 bases and J 0 bases, leaving 10 bases between the germline ends. Germline CDR1 is KGHSH and CDR2 is LQKENI. The chain's CDR3 is CASNSPANTGELFF. The CDR3 DNA follows: TGTGCCAGCAACAGTCCAGCGAACACCGGGGAGCTGTTTTTT.

The V gene is TRBV7-9, the J gene TRBJ2-1; possible D gene TRBD2, 7 bases. Germline lookup yields CDR1 SEHNR and CDR2 FQNEAQ (reference sequence). The CDR3 runs to 16 residues. V shed 6 bases and J shed 2 bases, with 17 bases lying between them. This chain's CDR3 is CASRPIRGGPYNEQFF. The CDR3 region has the DNA TGTGCCAGCAGACCTATAAGGGGGGGTCCCTACAATGAGCAGTTCTTC.

A single count supports this clone. This sequence joins TRBV5-1 and TRBJ1-1; D perhaps matches TRBD1 (6 bases). Germline V gives CDR1 SGHRS, CDR2 YFSETQ. The CDR3 consists of 15 residues. V lost 1 base, J lost 1 base, and 11 bases lay in between. CDR3 amino acids: CASSLQTGSNTEAFF. Written as DNA, the CDR3 is TGCGCCAGCAGCTTGCAGACAGGATCGAACACTGAAGCTTTCTTT. The full variable domain, its missing parts supplied by reference TRBV5-1 and TRBJ1-1, is KAGVTQTPRYLIKTRGQQVTLSCSPISGHRSVSWYQQTPGQGLQFLFEYFSETQRNKGNFPGRFSGRQFSNSRSEMNVSTLELGDSALYLCASSLQTGSNTEAFFGQGTRLTVV.

The V gene is TRBV5-1, the J gene TRBJ2-1; 9 bases fit TRBD2. With 9 bases clipped from V and 2 bases from J, the junction kept 6 bases outside the gene matches. The length of the CDR3 is 14 residues. Per germline, CDR1 SGHRS and CDR2 YFSETQ. The CDR3 nucleotides read TGCGCCACATCGATAGCGGGAGCCTACAATGAGCAGTTCTTC. Translating it yields CATSIAGAYNEQFF.

The chain carries TRBV27 and TRBJ2-5, with 11 bases lining up with TRBD2. The CDR3 contains 16 residues. V shed 5 bases, J shed 1 base, and the junction held 6 bases outside the gene matches. In germline, CDR1 is MNHEY, CDR2 SMNVEV (reference sequence). CDR3 DNA: TGTGCCAGCAGTCCCCGTCTAGCGGGAGGCCAAGAGACCCAGTACTTC. Protein product: CASSPRLAGGQETQYF.

The rearrangement uses TRBV4-1 and TRBJ2-1; TRBD2 matches at 9 bases. The CDR3 totals 16 residues. The trim removed 1 base at V and 7 bases at J, leaving 8 bases unmatched. Germline values: CDR1 MGHRA, CDR2 YSYEKL. The CDR3 DNA follows: TGCGCCAGCAGCCAAGTCAGTCTAGCGGGACAAAATGAGCAGTTCTTC. This codes for CASSQVSLAGQNEQFF.

This sequence joins TRBV25-1 and TRBJ2-7, with D possibly matching TRBD1 (5 bases). Germline V gene sequence: CDR1 MGHDK, CDR2 SYGVNS. V gave up 4 bases and J gave up 3 bases, with 13 bases separating them. CDR3 length: 14 amino acids. CDR3 nucleotides: TGTGCCAGCAGTGGTCGAACAGGTCTCTACGAGCAGTACTTC. This translates into CASSGRTGLYEQYF.

J is TRBJ2-2 and V is TRBV7-3; TRBD1 aligns across 8 bases. The CDR3 totals 17 residues. V trimming: 1 base; J trimming: 1 base; junction bases outside the gene matches: 5. CDR1 is SGHTA, CDR2 FQGTGA, per germline. CDR3 in amino acids: CASSLSQGARNTGELFF. CDR3 bases: TGTGCCAGCAGCTTAAGCCAGGGGGCGCGGAACACCGGGGAGCTGTTTTTT.

This chain joins TRBV6-1 and TRBJ1-4; no reliable D call. Trimming left V 0 bases short and J 8 bases short, with 13 bases between. This CDR3 is 15 amino acids long. Germline CDR1 reads MNHNS; CDR2 reads SASEGT. The CDR3 is CASSEAPGRREKLFF. CDR3 DNA sequence: TGTGCCAGCAGTGAAGCTCCGGGGAGGAGGGAAAAACTGTTTTTT.

This clone was seen only once. The chain is built from TRBV5-6 and TRBJ2-3; TRBD1 is a possible D gene (6 bases). The CDR3 sequence is 15 residues long. V lost 2 bases, J lost 6 bases, and 16 bases lay in between. CDR1 is SGHDT and CDR2 is YYEEEE in the germline V gene. CDR3 nucleotide sequence: TGTGCCAGCAGCTTCGACAGGTGGGCCCGGGATACGCAGTATTTT. Its translation: CASSFDRWARDTQYF.

The CDR3 region is CASSPPGAGGPGYEQYF. As DNA, the CDR3 is TGTGCCAGCAGCCCCCCAGGGGCGGGAGGGCCGGGGTACGAGCAGTACTTC. This sequence joins TRBV5-4 and TRBJ2-7; 9 bases align to TRBD2. V shed 4 bases and J 4 bases; nucleotides not matched to a gene: 15. CDR3 size: 17 residues. CDR1 and CDR2 (germline): SGHNT, YYREEE (reference sequence).

The rearrangement joins TRBV6-4 to TRBJ2-3; TRBD1 might be the D (5 bases). Germline assignment: CDR1 MRHNA and CDR2 SNTAGT. The V and J ends lost 0 bases and 9 bases respectively, with 10 bases between them. CDR3 size: 13 residues. CDR3: CASSDSATGTQYF. The CDR3 DNA reads as TGTGCCAGCAGTGACTCTGCAACAGGAACGCAGTATTTT.

This chain links TRBV11-3 with TRBJ2-5; 11 nucleotides agree with TRBD2. CDR3 length equals 16 residues. Germline CDR1 is SGHNT and CDR2 is YENEEA. The V gene end was trimmed by 5 bases and the J gene end by 1 base; junction bases not matched to a gene: 6. The CDR3 spells CASSQSLAGGQETQYF. The CDR3 nucleotides read TGTGCCAGCAGCCAGTCCCTAGCGGGAGGCCAAGAGACCCAGTACTTC.

The chain links TRBV6-5 to TRBJ2-2, with TRBD2 matching 7 bases. Germline V CDR1 and CDR2: MNHEY, SVGAGI. The CDR3 extends over 13 amino acids. J lost 8 bases, V lost 5 bases, and 5 bases had no gene match. CDR3 amino acids: CASSTTSAGELFF. The CDR3 DNA reads TGTGCCAGCAGTACCACTAGCGCGGGGGAGCTGTTTTTT.

The rearrangement links TRBV6-5 to TRBJ1-2, with 7 bases lining up with TRBD1. The CDR3 runs 13 residues. Germline CDR1 reads MNHEY; CDR2 reads SVGAGI. The V and J ends lost 6 bases and 3 bases, in that order; junction bases with no gene match: 4. This CDR3 reads CASRVGGHYGYTF. In DNA form, the CDR3 reads TGTGCCAGCAGAGTAGGGGGCCACTATGGCTACACCTTC.